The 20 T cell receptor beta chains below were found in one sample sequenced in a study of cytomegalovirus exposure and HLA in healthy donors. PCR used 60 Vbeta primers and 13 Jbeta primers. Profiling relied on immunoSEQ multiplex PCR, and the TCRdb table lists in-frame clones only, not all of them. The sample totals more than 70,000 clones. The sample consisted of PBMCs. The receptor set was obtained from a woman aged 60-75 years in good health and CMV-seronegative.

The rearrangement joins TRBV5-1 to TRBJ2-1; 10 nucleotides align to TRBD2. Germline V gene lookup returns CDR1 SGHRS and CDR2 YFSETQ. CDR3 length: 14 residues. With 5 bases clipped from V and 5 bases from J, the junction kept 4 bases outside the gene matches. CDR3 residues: CASSRTSGNNEQFF. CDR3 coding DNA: TGCGCCAGCAGTCGGACTAGCGGCAACAATGAGCAGTTCTTC.

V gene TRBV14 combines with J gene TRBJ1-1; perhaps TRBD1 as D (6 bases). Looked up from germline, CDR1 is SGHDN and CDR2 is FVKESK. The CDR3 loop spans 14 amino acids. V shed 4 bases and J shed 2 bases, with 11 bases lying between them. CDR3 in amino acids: CASSPQGLNTEAFF. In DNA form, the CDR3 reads TGTGCCAGCAGCCCACAGGGTCTTAACACTGAAGCTTTCTTT.

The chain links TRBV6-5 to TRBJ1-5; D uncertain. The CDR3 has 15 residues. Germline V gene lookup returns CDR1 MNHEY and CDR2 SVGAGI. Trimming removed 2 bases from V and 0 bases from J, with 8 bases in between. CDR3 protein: CASSYRGYSNQPQHF. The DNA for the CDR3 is TGTGCCAGCAGTTACCGAGGTTATAGCAATCAGCCCCAGCATTTT.

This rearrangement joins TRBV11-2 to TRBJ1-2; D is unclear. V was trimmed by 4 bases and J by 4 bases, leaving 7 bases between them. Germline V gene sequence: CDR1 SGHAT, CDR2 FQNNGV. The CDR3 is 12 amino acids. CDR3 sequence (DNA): TGTGCCAGCAGCTCGCACAGCTATGGCTACACCTTC. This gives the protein CASSSHSYGYTF.

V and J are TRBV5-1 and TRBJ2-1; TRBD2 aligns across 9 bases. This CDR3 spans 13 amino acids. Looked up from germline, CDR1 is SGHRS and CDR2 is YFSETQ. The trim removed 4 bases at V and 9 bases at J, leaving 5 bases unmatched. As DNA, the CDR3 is TGCGCCAGCAGCCTAAAGGGACTAGCTGAGCAGTTCTTC. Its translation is CASSLKGLAEQFF.

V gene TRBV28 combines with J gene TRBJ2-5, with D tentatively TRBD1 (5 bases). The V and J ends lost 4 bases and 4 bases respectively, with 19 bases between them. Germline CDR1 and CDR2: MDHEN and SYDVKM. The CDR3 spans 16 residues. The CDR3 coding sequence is TGTGCCAGCAGTTCCATGTCTTATCAGGGTAGAGAGACCCAGTACTTC. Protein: CASSSMSYQGRETQYF. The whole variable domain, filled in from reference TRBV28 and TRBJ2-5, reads DVKVTQSSRYLVKRTGEKVFLECVQDMDHENMFWYRQDPGLGLRLIYFSYDVKMKEKGDIPEGYSVSREKKERFSLILESASTNQTSMYLCASSSMSYQGRETQYFGPGTRLLVL.

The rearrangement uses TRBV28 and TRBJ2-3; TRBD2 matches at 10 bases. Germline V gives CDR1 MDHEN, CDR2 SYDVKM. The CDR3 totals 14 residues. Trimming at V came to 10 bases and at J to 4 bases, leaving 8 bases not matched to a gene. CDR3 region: CATSSLAGADTQYF. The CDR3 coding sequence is TGTGCCACCTCAAGCCTAGCGGGAGCAGATACGCAGTATTTT.

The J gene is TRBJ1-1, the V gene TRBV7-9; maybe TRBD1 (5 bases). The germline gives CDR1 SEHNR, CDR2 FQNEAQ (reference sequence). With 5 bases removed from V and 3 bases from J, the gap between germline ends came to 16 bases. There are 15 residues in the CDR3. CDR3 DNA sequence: TGTGCCAGCAGCGCGTTAGGGGCGTCCGACACTGAAGCTTTCTTT. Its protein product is CASSALGASDTEAFF.

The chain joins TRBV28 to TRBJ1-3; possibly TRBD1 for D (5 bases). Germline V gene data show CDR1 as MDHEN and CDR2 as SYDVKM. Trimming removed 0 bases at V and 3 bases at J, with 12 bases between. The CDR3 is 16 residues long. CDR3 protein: CASSLWGGRDGNTIYF. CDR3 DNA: TGTGCCAGCAGTTTATGGGGGGGACGGGATGGAAACACCATATATTTT.

As DNA, the CDR3 is TGTGCCAGCAGCTGGGGAGGGAGGACTGAAGCTTTCTTT. Translating it yields CASSWGGRTEAFF. This sequence joins TRBV7-9 and TRBJ1-1; D gene ambiguous. V lost 4 bases and J 5 bases, leaving 11 bases between the germline ends. Per the germline V gene, CDR1 is SEHNR and CDR2 is FQNEAQ (reference sequence). This CDR3 comprises 13 residues.

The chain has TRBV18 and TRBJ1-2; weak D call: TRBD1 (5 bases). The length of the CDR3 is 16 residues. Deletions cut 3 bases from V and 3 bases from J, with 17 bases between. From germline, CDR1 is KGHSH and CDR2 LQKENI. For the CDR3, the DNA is TGTGCCAGCTCACCCGCGGGGGGGGACGAGGACTATGGCTACACCTTC. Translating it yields CASSPAGGDEDYGYTF.

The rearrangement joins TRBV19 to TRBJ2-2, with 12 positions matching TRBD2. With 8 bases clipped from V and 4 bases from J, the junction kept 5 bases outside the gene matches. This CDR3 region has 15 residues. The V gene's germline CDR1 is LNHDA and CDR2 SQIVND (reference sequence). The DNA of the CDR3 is TGTGCCAGTGGACTAGCGGGAATTAGCACCGGGGAGCTGTTTTTT. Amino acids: CASGLAGISTGELFF. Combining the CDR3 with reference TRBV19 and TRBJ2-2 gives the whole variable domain DGGITQSPKYLFRKEGQNVTLSCEQNLNHDAMYWYRQDPGQGLRLIYYSQIVNDFQKGDIAEGYSVSREKKESFPLTVTSAQKNPTAFYLCASGLAGISTGELFFGEGSRLTVL.

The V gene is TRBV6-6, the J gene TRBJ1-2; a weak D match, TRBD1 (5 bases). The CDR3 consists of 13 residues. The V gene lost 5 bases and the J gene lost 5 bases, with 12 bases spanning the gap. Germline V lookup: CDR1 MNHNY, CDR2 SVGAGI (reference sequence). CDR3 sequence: CASSGDFLYGYTF. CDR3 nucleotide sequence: TGTGCCAGCAGTGGGGACTTCCTATATGGCTACACCTTC.

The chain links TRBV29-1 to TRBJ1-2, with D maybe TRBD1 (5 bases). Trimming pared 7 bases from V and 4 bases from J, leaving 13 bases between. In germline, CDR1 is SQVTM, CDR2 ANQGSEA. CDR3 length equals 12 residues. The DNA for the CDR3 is TGCAGCGCTTCAGGGCTTCGCTATGGCTACACCTTC. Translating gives CSASGLRYGYTF.

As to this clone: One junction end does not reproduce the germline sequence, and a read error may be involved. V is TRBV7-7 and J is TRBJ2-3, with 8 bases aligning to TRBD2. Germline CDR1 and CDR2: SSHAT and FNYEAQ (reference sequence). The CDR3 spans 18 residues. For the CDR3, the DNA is TGTGCTAGCAGCTTAACTAGCGGATCGCCACGTGGCACAGATACGCAGTATTTT. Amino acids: CASSLTSGSPRGTDTQYF. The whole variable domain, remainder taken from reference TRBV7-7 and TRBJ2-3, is GAGVSQSPRYKVTKRGQDVTLRCDPISSHATLYWYQQALGQGPEFLTYFNYEAQPDKSGLPSDRFSAERPEGSISTLTIQRTEQRDSAMYRCASSLTSGSPRGTDTQYFGPGTRLTVL.

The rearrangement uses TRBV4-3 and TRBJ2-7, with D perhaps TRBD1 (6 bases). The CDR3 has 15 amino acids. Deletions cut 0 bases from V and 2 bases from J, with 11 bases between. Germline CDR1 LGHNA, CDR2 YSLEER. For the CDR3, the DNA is TGCGCCAGCAGCCAAGATCCAGGGGCTACCTACGAGCAGTACTTC. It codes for CASSQDPGATYEQYF.

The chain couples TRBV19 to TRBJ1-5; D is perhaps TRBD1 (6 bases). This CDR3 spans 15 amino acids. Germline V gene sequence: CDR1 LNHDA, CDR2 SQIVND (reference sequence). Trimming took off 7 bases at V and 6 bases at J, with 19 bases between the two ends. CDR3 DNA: TGTGCCAGTACCTCCTACGGGGGGCGGATTCAGCCCCAGCATTTT. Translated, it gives CASTSYGGRIQPQHF.

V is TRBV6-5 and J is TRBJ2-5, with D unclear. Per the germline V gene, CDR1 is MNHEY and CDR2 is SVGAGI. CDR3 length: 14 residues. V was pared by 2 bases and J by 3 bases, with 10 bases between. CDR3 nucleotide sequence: TGTGCCAGCAGTTACGGTTCTAATAAAGAGACCCAGTACTTC. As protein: CASSYGSNKETQYF.

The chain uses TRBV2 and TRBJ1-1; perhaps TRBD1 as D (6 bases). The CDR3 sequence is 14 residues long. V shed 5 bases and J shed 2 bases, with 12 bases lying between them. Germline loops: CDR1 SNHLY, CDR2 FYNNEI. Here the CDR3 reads CASSRTAGNTEAFF. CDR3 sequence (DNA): TGTGCCAGCAGTCGGACAGCCGGAAACACTGAAGCTTTCTTT.

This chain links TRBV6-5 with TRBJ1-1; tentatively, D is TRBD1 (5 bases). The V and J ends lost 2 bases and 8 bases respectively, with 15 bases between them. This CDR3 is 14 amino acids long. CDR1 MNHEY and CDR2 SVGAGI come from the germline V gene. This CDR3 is CASSYRRDGGEAFF. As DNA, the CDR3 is TGTGCCAGCAGTTACCGTCGCGACGGGGGAGAAGCTTTCTTT.